This T cell receptor beta chain appears in the sequencing data of a study of T cell repertoires in cytomegalovirus infection. Study information: From public TCR beta signatures came an indication of both CMV infection and matching HLA type.

TCRdb ran MiXCR on the reads and lists one entry per CDR3 protein. The sample has about 890,000 distinct CDR3 sequences, approximately 33% seen once. Germline CDR1 is ENHRY and CDR2 is SYGVKD. The junction had 11 bases not matched to a gene; V was cut back by 10 bases and J by 1 base. The CDR3 is made up of 16 amino acids. This clonotype appeared many times. Its antigen remains unknown. Source: cultured CD8+ T cells from PBMCs, taken from culture after CMV antigen stimulation. The clonotype comes from a human donor in good health (CMV status not recorded). Some clones in this sample may be carry-over from other donors' samples. The J gene is TRBJ1-3, the V gene TRBV10-3, with 9 positions matching TRBD1. The CDR3 reads CATVPGQGPSGNTIYF. DNA for the CDR3: TGTGCCACCGTACCGGGACAGGGTCCTTCTGGAAACACCATATATTTT.